The source of this T cell receptor beta chain is a study of cytomegalovirus exposure and HLA in healthy donors. Study summary: Assignment to the Caucasian-associated ancestry cluster applied to roughly 80% of the approximately 370 genotyped donors.

Trimming cost V 5 bases and J 9 bases, with 14 bases left between them. The CDR3 covers 14 residues. Germline loops: CDR1 SEHNR, CDR2 FQNEAQ (reference sequence). Amplification used 60 Vbeta primers and 13 Jbeta primers. Clones were read by immunoSEQ multiplex PCR, and TCRdb kept only the in-frame ones, dropping some. Reported are around 100,000 clones; the ten largest clones contain approximately 3.7%. Study-level results: Sequencing likely produced, as an artifact, a cluster of highly shared sequence variants. Rarity held for most TCR sequences, but there were some public TCRs that occurred in many donors. Follow-up analysis seemed to connect common viral pathogens with several of the most significant clusters identified.

Concerning this clone: As yet, its antigen is unknown.

This sequence was found in a man aged 35 to 55 in good health and CMV-seronegative. The chain links TRBV7-9 to TRBJ1-6, with TRBD1 as a possible D gene (5 bases). Sequenced: PBMCs. This CDR3 is CASSQGGVSSPLHF. The CDR3 coding sequence is TGTGCCAGCAGCCAGGGAGGGGTCTCTTCACCCCTCCACTTT.